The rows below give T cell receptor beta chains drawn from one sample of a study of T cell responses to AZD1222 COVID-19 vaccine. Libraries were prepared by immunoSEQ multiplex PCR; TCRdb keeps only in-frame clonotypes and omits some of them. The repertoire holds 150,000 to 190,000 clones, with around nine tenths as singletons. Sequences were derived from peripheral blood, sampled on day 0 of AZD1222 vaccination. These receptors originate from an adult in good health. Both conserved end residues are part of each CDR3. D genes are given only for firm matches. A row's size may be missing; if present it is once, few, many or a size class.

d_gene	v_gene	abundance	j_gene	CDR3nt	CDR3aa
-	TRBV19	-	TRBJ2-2	TGTGCCAGTAGTATCAGGCTACTTAAGGGGACCGGGGAGCTGTTTTTT	CASSIRLLKGTGELFF
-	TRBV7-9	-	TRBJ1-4	TGTGCCAGCAGCCCAGGGGTAACTAATGAAAAACTGTTTTTT	CASSPGVTNEKLFF
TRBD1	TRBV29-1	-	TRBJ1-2	TGCAGCGTTGTTGTGACAGGGGGCTTTGGCTACACCTTC	CSVVVTGGFGYTF
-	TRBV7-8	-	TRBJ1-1	TGTGCCAGCAGCCCTGAGGGGGACATCGAAGCTTTCTTT	CASSPEGDIEAFF
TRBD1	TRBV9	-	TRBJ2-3	TGTGCCAGCAGCGAACAGGGGTTAAGTACAGATACGCAGTATTTT	CASSEQGLSTDTQYF
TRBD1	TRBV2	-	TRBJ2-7	TGTGCCAGCAAGGACAGGGTCCTTTTATACGAGCAGTACTTC	CASKDRVLLYEQYF
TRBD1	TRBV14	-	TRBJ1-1	TGTGCCAGCAGCGGTCGAACAGGGGTTAACACTGAAGCTTTCTTT	CASSGRTGVNTEAFF
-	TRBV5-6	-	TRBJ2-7	TGTGCCAGCAGCTTGGTGGTAGGGGCCCTCTCCTACGAGCAGTACTTC	CASSLVVGALSYEQYF
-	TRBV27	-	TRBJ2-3	TGTGCCAGCAGCTCCACAGATACGCAGTATTTT	CASSSTDTQYF
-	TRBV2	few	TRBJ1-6	TGTGCCTCAGAGGTTACAGGAGGTAATTCACCCCTCCACTTT	CASEVTGGNSPLHF
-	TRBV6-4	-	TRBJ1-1	TGTGCCAGCAGTGACTCGGAGTCGGGAGTCGCTGAAGCTTTCTTT	CASSDSESGVAEAFF
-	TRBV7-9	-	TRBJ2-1	TGTGCCAGCAGCTTACTGGGCAACTTTAACCCCAATGAGCAGTTCTTC	CASSLLGNFNPNEQFF
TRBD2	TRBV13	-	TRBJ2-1	TGTGCCAGCAGCTTATTGGCTAGCGGGAGGGTCTCCCACAATGAGCAGTTCTTC	CASSLLASGRVSHNEQFF
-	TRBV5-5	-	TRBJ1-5	TGTGCCAGCAGCGCGGGGGGGAGTTGGAGTCAGCCCCAGCATTTT	CASSAGGSWSQPQHF
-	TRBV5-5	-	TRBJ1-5	TGTGCCAGCAGCACCGGGGCCCTTCAGCCCCAGCATTTT	CASSTGALQPQHF
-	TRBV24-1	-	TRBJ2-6	TGTGCCACCAGTGTGGCAGAAGGGGATCCCAACGTCCTGACTTTC	CATSVAEGDPNVLTF
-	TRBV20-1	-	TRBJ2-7	TGCAGTGCTAGTCCCGGGGCGACCTACGAGCAGTACTTC	CSASPGATYEQYF
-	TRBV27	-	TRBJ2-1	TGTGCCAGCAGAACAAAAAGCTCCTACAATGAGCAGTTCTTC	CASRTKSSYNEQFF
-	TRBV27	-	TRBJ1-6	TGTGCCAGCAGCCCAACTCGAACTTCCGACGTACTTAATTCACCCCTCCACTTT	CASSPTRTSDVLNSPLHF
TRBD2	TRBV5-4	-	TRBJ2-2	TGTGCCAGCAGTGCCGGGGGGGATGTGGCCGGGGAGCTGTTTTTT	CASSAGGDVAGELFF
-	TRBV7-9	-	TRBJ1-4	TGTGCCAGCAGCTTAAGGGTCACAGCAGACTCAACTAATGAAAAACTGTTTTTT	CASSLRVTADSTNEKLFF
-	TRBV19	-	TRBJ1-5	TGTGCCAGTAGTATCAGGAGGGGAGATCAGCCCCAGCATTTT	CASSIRRGDQPQHF
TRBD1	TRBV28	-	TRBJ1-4	TGTGCCAGCAGAAAAGGGGGCCCGGCTAATGAAAAACTGTTTTTT	CASRKGGPANEKLFF
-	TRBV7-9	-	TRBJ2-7	TGTGCCAGCAGCCCGACTACCTACGAGCAGTACTTC	CASSPTTYEQYF
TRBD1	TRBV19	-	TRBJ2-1	TGTGCCAGTAGACTCCGTGGGACAGGGGACAATGAGCAGTTCTTC	CASRLRGTGDNEQFF
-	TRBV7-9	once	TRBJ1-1	TGTGCCAGCAGCTTGGGGGATGTGAACACTGAAGCTTTCTTT	CASSLGDVNTEAFF
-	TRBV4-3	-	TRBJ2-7	TGCGCCAGCAGCCAAGACTCAGGGTCCTACGAGCAGTACTTC	CASSQDSGSYEQYF
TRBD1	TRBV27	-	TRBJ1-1	TGTGCCAGCAGCCCCAATCGGGACAGGGTTACCACTGAAGCTTTCTTT	CASSPNRDRVTTEAFF
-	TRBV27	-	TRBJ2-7	TGTGCCAGCAGTTTAATGGAAACCTACGAGCAGTACTTC	CASSLMETYEQYF
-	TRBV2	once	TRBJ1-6	TGTGCCAGAAGAGACAGCGTTAATTCACCCCTCCACTTT	CARRDSVNSPLHF
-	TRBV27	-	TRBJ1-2	TGTGCCAGCAGTAATCGCAGGAATGCCAACTATGGCTACACCTTC	CASSNRRNANYGYTF
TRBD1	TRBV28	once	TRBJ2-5	TGTGCCAGCAGCCGAGACAGGGGTTCAGAGACCCAGTACTTC	CASSRDRGSETQYF
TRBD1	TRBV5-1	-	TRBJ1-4	TGCGCCAGCAGCCGCCGGGACAGGGTGACTTCAACTAATGAAAAACTGTTTTTT	CASSRRDRVTSTNEKLFF
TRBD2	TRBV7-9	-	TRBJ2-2	TGTGCCAGCAGCTGGGGACTAGCTGGCGGGGAGCTGTTTTTT	CASSWGLAGGELFF
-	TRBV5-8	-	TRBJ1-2	TGTGCCAGCAGCTTTGGAGGGATTCGTGGCTACACCTTC	CASSFGGIRGYTF
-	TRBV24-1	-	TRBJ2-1	TGTGCCACCAGTGTCACTAAGGAAGGGCAGATACCCTACAATGAGCAGTTCTTC	CATSVTKEGQIPYNEQFF
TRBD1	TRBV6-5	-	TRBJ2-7	TGTGCCAGCAGGGGGGACAGGGTCTCCTACGAGCAGTACTTC	CASRGDRVSYEQYF
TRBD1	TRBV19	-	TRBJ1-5	TGTGCCAGTAGTGCGGGACAGGGAGTGCAGCCCCAGCATTTT	CASSAGQGVQPQHF
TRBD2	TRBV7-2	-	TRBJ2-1	TGTGCCAGCAGCTACCTAGCGGCACAAACTACTTACAATGAGCAGTTCTTC	CASSYLAAQTTYNEQFF
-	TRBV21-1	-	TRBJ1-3	TGTGCCAGCAGCAATTTCCTAGACAGGGGTGGAAACACCATATATTTT	CASSNFLDRGGNTIYF
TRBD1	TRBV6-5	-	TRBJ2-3	TGTGCCAGCAAATTTACGGGACAGGGCCCAGATACGCAGTATTTT	CASKFTGQGPDTQYF
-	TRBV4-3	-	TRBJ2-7	TGCGCCAGCAGCCAAAGTCGTTTGGAGGGGCCCTACGAGCAGTACTTC	CASSQSRLEGPYEQYF
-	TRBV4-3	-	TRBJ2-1	TGCGCCAGCAGCCAGACGGGGAGCTCCTACAATGAGCAGTTCTTC	CASSQTGSSYNEQFF
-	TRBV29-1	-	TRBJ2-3	TGCAGCGTCGCTCGGGGGATGACAGATACGCAGTATTTT	CSVARGMTDTQYF
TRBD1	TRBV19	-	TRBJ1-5	TGTGCCAGTAGTAATACAGGGGCCCAGCCCCAGCATTTT	CASSNTGAQPQHF
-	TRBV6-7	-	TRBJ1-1	TGTGCCAGCAGTGCACAGGGATTTAGGAACACTGAAGCTTTCTTT	CASSAQGFRNTEAFF
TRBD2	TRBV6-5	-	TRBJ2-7	TGTGCCAGCAGTTACATAGCGGGATCGAACGAGCAGTACTTC	CASSYIAGSNEQYF
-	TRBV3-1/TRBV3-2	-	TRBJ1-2	TGTGCCAGCAGCCAGACTCCGGAAAACTATGGCTACACCTTC	CASSQTPENYGYTF
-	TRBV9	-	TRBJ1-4	TGTGCCAGCAGCGTCGGGCTTGCAACTAATGAAAAACTGTTTTTT	CASSVGLATNEKLFF
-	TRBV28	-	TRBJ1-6	TGTGCCAGCAGGGGGGGGGACAATTCACCCCTCCACTTT	CASRGGDNSPLHF
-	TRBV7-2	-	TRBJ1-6	TGTGCCAGCAGCTTCCGGGACCCTAATTCACCCCTCCACTTT	CASSFRDPNSPLHF
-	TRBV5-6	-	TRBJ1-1	TGTGCCAGCAGCTTGTGGCGGCAGACTAGCGCTGAAGCTTTCTTT	CASSLWRQTSAEAFF
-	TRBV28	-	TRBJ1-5	TGTGCCAGCAGTTTAGGGTATCAGCCCCAGCATTTT	CASSLGYQPQHF
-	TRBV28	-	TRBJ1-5	TGTGCCAGCAGGTGGGATGTCGGGGGCGGTCAGCCCCAGCATTTT	CASRWDVGGGQPQHF
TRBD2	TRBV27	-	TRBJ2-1	TGTGCCAGCAGTCCAGGGACTACCCACAATGAGCAGTTCTTC	CASSPGTTHNEQFF
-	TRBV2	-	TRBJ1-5	TGTGCCAGCAGTGTGTCGACAGGCCGAAATCAGCCCCAGCATTTT	CASSVSTGRNQPQHF
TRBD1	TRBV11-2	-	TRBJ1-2	TGTGCCAGCAGCTTAGGGGGGACAGTAATTGGCTACACCTTC	CASSLGGTVIGYTF
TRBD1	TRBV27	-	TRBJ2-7	TGTGCCAGCAGTCAAACCGGGACAGGGAACTACGAGCAGTACTTC	CASSQTGTGNYEQYF
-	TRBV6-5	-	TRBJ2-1	TGTGCCAGCAGTTTGGGCCCGGTCGGCAATGAGCAGTTCTTC	CASSLGPVGNEQFF